Below, one T cell receptor beta chain is given with its context. Its antigen is not known. These data come from a study of cytomegalovirus exposure and HLA in healthy donors. The CDR3 runs 15 residues. CDR1 is SGHDT and CDR2 is YYEEEE in the germline V gene. With 4 bases clipped from V and 0 bases from J, the junction kept 4 bases outside the gene matches. Study findings and constraints: In a later analysis, several top co-occurrence clusters appeared linked to parvovirus B19, influenza, CMV and Epstein-Barr virus.

Researchers ran the PCR with 60 Vbeta and 13 Jbeta primers. The protocol was immunoSEQ multiplex PCR, while the TCRdb copy is restricted to in-frame clones and leaves out a portion. Seen here are about 200,000 clones, more than 60% observed once, and the top ten hold roughly 1.6%. The sequence was obtained from a man between 50 and 59 years old in good health and CMV-seronegative. The material sequenced was PBMCs. V usage is TRBV5-6 and J usage is TRBJ2-5, with 9 bases that match TRBD1. The CDR3 sequence: CASSHRGLHQETQYF. CDR3 bases: TGTGCCAGCAGCCACAGGGGGCTACACCAAGAGACCCAGTACTTC.